Below, 16 T cell receptor beta chains from the same sample are listed, as sequenced in a study of control samples from healthy donors and cancer patients. Method: immunoSEQ multiplex PCR; TCRdb's copy keeps in-frame clones and lacks some. The sample yields over 150,000 clones, 96% seen once. The sample was blood. The receptors derive from a woman aged 25-40 years in good health.

This chain uses TRBV11-2 with TRBJ2-5; D assignment may be TRBD1 or TRBD2 (5 bases each). Trimming shortened V by 1 base and J by 4 bases, and 13 bases separated the two germline ends. The germline V gene has CDR1 SGHAT and CDR2 FQNNGV. This CDR3 comprises 15 residues. The CDR3 nucleotides are TGTGCCAGCAGCTTAGGCCGGGGCGCGGGAGAGACCCAGTACTTC. This translates into CASSLGRGAGETQYF.

The rearrangement uses TRBV20-1 and TRBJ2-1, with D unclear. V dropped 3 bases and J dropped 6 bases, with 15 bases sitting between them. The germline V gene has CDR1 DFQATT and CDR2 SNEGSKA (reference sequence). The CDR3 extends over 14 amino acids. The CDR3 DNA follows: TGCAGTGCTAGTCCCCTAGTCTCCATCAATGAGCAGTTCTTC. Translated: CSASPLVSINEQFF.

The chain employs TRBV3-1 (or the pseudogene TRBV3-2) and TRBJ1-2, with 11 nucleotides matching TRBD1. The CDR3 covers 15 residues. Germline V CDR1 and CDR2: LGHDT, YNNKEL (reference sequence). Germline trimming cut 3 bases from V and 3 bases from J; bases unmatched to any gene: 3. The CDR3 nucleotides are TGTGCCAGCAGCCAGCCGGGACAGGGGGACTATGGCTACACCTTC. Its protein product is CASSQPGQGDYGYTF.

The chain employs TRBV7-8 and TRBJ1-4; D call uncertain. This CDR3 spans 15 amino acids. Trimming cost V 5 bases and J 10 bases, with 20 bases left between them. Germline CDR1 is SGHVS and CDR2 is FQNEAQ. The CDR3 DNA follows: TGTGCCAGCAGCGTGCCGACGGCCGAGTCAGGAAAACTGTTTTTT. The encoded protein is CASSVPTAESGKLFF.

The chain links TRBV5-1 to TRBJ1-1; D is unresolved. The germline CDR1 and CDR2 sequences are SGHRS and YFSETQ. Trimming cost V 0 bases and J 0 bases, with 12 bases left between them. The CDR3 sequence is 16 residues long. The CDR3 DNA is TGCGCCAGCAGCTTGGATCGGCAGAGCATGAACACTGAAGCTTTCTTT. Translated, it gives CASSLDRQSMNTEAFF.

This chain connects TRBV10-2 to TRBJ1-3; D gene unclear. The germline V and J ends were trimmed by 2 bases and 3 bases, with 8 bases remaining between them. CDR3 size: 14 residues. Germline V lookup: CDR1 WSHSY, CDR2 SAAADI. The CDR3 coding sequence is TGCGCCAGCAGTGAGGTCGGGAATGGAAACACCATATATTTT. This translates into CASSEVGNGNTIYF.

The gene calls are TRBV11-2 and TRBJ1-2; D might be TRBD1 (6 bases). Trimming pared 4 bases from V and 3 bases from J, leaving 12 bases between. The CDR3 runs to 14 residues. In germline, CDR1 is SGHAT, CDR2 FQNNGV. CDR3 protein: CASSSLRTDYGYTF. CDR3 nucleotide sequence: TGTGCCAGCAGCTCCCTGAGGACAGACTATGGCTACACCTTC.

The genes are TRBV4-1 and TRBJ1-1; 9 bases are shared with TRBD1. Germline-derived CDR1 and CDR2 are MGHRA and YSYEKL. Trimming cost V 3 bases and J 3 bases; bases outside gene matches: 11. The CDR3 is 17 residues long. This CDR3 reads CASSQSLGTGSDTEAFF. The CDR3 DNA reads as TGCGCCAGCAGCCAGTCCCTGGGGACAGGGAGTGACACTGAAGCTTTCTTT.

A remark on this clone: This sample includes further DNA sequences coding for the same CDR3. The chain couples TRBV7-2 to TRBJ2-7; D is tentatively TRBD1 or TRBD2 (5 bases each). Trimming left V 5 bases short and J 8 bases short, with 19 bases between. This CDR3 comprises 14 residues. CDR1 is SGHTA and CDR2 is FQGNSA in the germline V gene. The CDR3 DNA follows: TGTGCCAGCAGCCCGGGGCAGCTGGAAATGAAGCAGTACTTC. It is translated as CASSPGQLEMKQYF.

V usage is TRBV24-1 and J usage is TRBJ2-3; 15 bases agree with TRBD2. V was pared by 2 bases and J by 0 bases, with 8 bases of the junction left unmatched. From germline, CDR1 is KGHDR and CDR2 SFDVKD. This CDR3 has 20 amino acids. CDR3 nucleotide sequence: TGTGCCACCAGTGATTGGCCGGGACTAGCGGGGGGACTAAGCACAGATACGCAGTATTTT. This translates into CATSDWPGLAGGLSTDTQYF.

The chain carries TRBV2 and TRBJ1-5; 11 bases align to TRBD1. V lost 6 bases and J lost 7; bases outside the gene matches: 11. The length of the CDR3 is 16 residues. Germline CDR1 SNHLY, CDR2 FYNNEI. CDR3 residues: CASRYLGQGEEQPQHF. CDR3 nucleotides: TGTGCCAGCAGATATTTGGGACAGGGGGAGGAACAGCCCCAGCATTTT. Together with reference TRBV2 and TRBJ1-5, the CDR3 gives the full variable domain: EPEVTQTPSHQVTQMGQEVILRCVPISNHLYFYWYRQILGQKVEFLVSFYNNEISEKSEIFDDQFSVERPDGSNFTLKIRSTKLEDSAMYFCASRYLGQGEEQPQHFGDGTRLSIL.

This chain connects TRBV6-1 to TRBJ2-6, with D unclear. This CDR3 is 14 amino acids long. V lost 3 bases and J lost 0, with 3 bases in between. Germline V gene lookup returns CDR1 MNHNS and CDR2 SASEGT. This CDR3 is CASSDNSGANVLTF. The CDR3 DNA reads TGTGCCAGCAGTGACAACTCTGGGGCCAACGTCCTGACTTTC.

In DNA, the CDR3 is TGTGCCAGCAGTTACTCGTCTCCAGAGTTGGAGACCCAGTACTTC. Protein product: CASSYSSPELETQYF. V is TRBV6-5 and J is TRBJ2-5, with unresolved D. The CDR3 length is 15 residues. The ends were cut back, 0 bases at V and 5 bases at J, with 13 bases in the middle. CDR1 is MNHEY, CDR2 SVGAGI, per germline.

J is TRBJ1-1 and V is TRBV10-3; D possibly corresponds to TRBD1 (6 bases). The V gene lost 6 bases and the J gene lost 1 base, with 9 bases spanning the gap. CDR3 length: 13 amino acids. Germline CDR1 reads ENHRY; CDR2 reads SYGVKD. DNA of the CDR3: TGTGCCATCAGGGGACATCAGAACACTGAAGCTTTCTTT. It is translated as CAIRGHQNTEAFF.

The CDR3: CASRTESYEQYF. CDR3 nucleotides: TGTGCCAGCAGGACAGAAAGTTACGAGCAGTACTTC. V usage is TRBV2 and J usage is TRBJ2-7; D possibly corresponds to TRBD1 (5 bases). Looked up from germline, CDR1 is SNHLY and CDR2 is FYNNEI. V dropped 6 bases and J dropped 4 bases, with 10 bases sitting between them. The CDR3 has 12 amino acids.

This clone was seen a few times. The chain carries TRBV7-9 and TRBJ1-5; D is possibly TRBD1 (5 bases). V was cut by 5 bases and J by 15 bases, with 20 bases left in between. The CDR3 extends over 13 amino acids. Germline lookup yields CDR1 SEHNR and CDR2 FQNEAQ (reference sequence). CDR3 amino acids: CASSGGRGAAPHF. CDR3 sequence (DNA): TGTGCCAGCAGCGGGGGGAGAGGGGCTGCCCCGCATTTT.